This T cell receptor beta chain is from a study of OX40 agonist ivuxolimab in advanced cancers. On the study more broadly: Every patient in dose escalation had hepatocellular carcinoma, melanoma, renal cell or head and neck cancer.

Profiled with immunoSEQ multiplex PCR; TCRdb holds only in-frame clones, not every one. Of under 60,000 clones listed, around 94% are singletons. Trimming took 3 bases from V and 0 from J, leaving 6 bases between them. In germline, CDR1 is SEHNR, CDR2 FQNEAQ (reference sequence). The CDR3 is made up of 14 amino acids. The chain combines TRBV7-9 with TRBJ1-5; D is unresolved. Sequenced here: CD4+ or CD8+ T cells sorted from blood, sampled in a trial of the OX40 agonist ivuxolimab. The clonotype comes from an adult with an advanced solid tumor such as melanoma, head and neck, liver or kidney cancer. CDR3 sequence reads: CASSFSDSNQPQHF. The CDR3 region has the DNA TGTGCCAGCAGCTTTAGCGATAGCAATCAGCCCCAGCATTTT.